The 20 T cell receptor beta chains given below trace back to one sample, sequenced in a study of cytomegalovirus exposure and HLA in healthy donors. Use of 60 Vbeta and 13 Jbeta primers characterized the PCR. The method was immunoSEQ multiplex PCR; TCRdb's version includes in-frame clones alone and lacks a portion of them. This sample has some 150,000 clones, with roughly 80% found just once. Sequencing was done on a sample of PBMCs. These receptors originate from a man aged 25 to 40 in good health and CMV-seropositive.

The V call is TRBV5-1, the J call TRBJ2-2; 10 bases line up with TRBD2. CDR3 length equals 17 residues. Unmatched junction bases numbered 10, after V lost 4 bases and J lost 4 bases. Per germline, CDR1 SGHRS and CDR2 YFSETQ. CDR3 protein: CASSPGPSGGGTGELFF. The CDR3 region has the DNA TGCGCCAGCAGCCCTGGGCCTAGCGGGGGCGGCACCGGGGAGCTGTTTTTT. Full variable domain (remainder filled in from reference TRBV5-1 and TRBJ2-2): KAGVTQTPRYLIKTRGQQVTLSCSPISGHRSVSWYQQTPGQGLQFLFEYFSETQRNKGNFPGRFSGRQFSNSRSEMNVSTLELGDSALYLCASSPGPSGGGTGELFFGEGSRLTVL.

The chain combines TRBV27 with TRBJ2-2; 8 bases are shared with TRBD2. Germline V gene lookup returns CDR1 MNHEY and CDR2 SMNVEV (reference sequence). V trimming: 2 bases; J trimming: 6 bases; junction bases outside the gene matches: 5. The CDR3 sequence is 15 residues long. This CDR3 reads CASSLGRGVSGELFF. The CDR3 DNA sequence: TGTGCCAGCAGTTTAGGGCGGGGGGTCTCCGGGGAGCTGTTTTTT.

This chain links TRBV7-6 with TRBJ2-7; D may be TRBD1 (6 bases). Between the trimmed V and J ends, which lost 1 base and 2 bases, there was a span of 12 bases. The CDR3 runs to 15 residues. Germline loops: CDR1 SGHVS, CDR2 FNYEAQ. CDR3 in DNA: TGTGCCAGCAGCTTAGGGACAGATTTTCCCTACGAGCAGTACTTC. Amino acid sequence: CASSLGTDFPYEQYF.

The chain couples TRBV6-5 to TRBJ1-1; a possible D gene is TRBD1 (5 bases). This CDR3 region has 13 residues. Trimming cost V 2 bases and J 12 bases, with 16 bases left between them. Germline V lookup: CDR1 MNHEY, CDR2 SVGAGI. The CDR3 bases are TGTGCCAGCAGTTACGTCCTAGGGGCCCCGACTTTCTTT. Translating gives CASSYVLGAPTFF.

V usage is TRBV7-8 and J usage is TRBJ2-3, with D perhaps TRBD2 (6 bases). The CDR3 is 11 amino acids. Germline lookup yields CDR1 SGHVS and CDR2 FQNEAQ. Trimming pared 11 bases from V and 0 bases from J, leaving 6 bases between. The CDR3 spells CAAGSTDTQYF. CDR3 DNA: TGTGCCGCGGGGAGCACAGATACGCAGTATTTT.

V and J are TRBV5-1 and TRBJ1-6; no firm D call. The germline gives CDR1 SGHRS, CDR2 YFSETQ. The V and J ends lost 3 bases and 9 bases respectively, with 10 bases between them. This CDR3 is built from 13 residues. CDR3 nucleotide sequence: TGCGCCAGCAGCTCTGGGGAGGGTTCACCCCTCCACTTT. The encoded protein is CASSSGEGSPLHF.

There are a few counts of this clone. The DNA for the CDR3 is TGCGCCAGCAGCCAAGCGCCTGAGGGGGACCCCTACGAGCAGTACTTC. Translated, it gives CASSQAPEGDPYEQYF. The J gene is TRBJ2-7, the V gene TRBV4-1, with D maybe TRBD1 (6 bases). The CDR3 spans 16 residues. The V end lost 1 base, the J end lost 2 bases, and 15 bases lay between the germline ends. Germline CDR1 and CDR2: MGHRA and YSYEKL.

The chain recombines TRBV9 with TRBJ2-1, with a tentative D call TRBD1 (6 bases). V lost 0 bases, J lost 0 bases, and 10 bases lay in between. Per germline, CDR1 SGDLS and CDR2 YYNGEE. This CDR3 spans 16 amino acids. The CDR3 sequence: CASSVVGQSSYNEQFF. CDR3 DNA: TGTGCCAGCAGCGTAGTCGGACAGAGCTCCTACAATGAGCAGTTCTTC. The full variable domain, with the rest looked up from reference TRBV9 and TRBJ2-1, is DSGVTQTPKHLITATGQRVTLRCSPRSGDLSVYWYQQSLDQGLQFLIQYYNGEERAKGNILERFSAQQFPDLHSELNLSSLELGDSALYFCASSVVGQSSYNEQFFGPGTRLTVL.

The chain uses TRBV6-5 and TRBJ2-3; no definite D call. CDR3 length equals 14 residues. CDR1 MNHEY and CDR2 SVGAGI come from the germline V gene. The V end lost 2 bases, the J end lost 0 bases, and 6 bases lay between the germline ends. The CDR3 protein is CASSYRSSTDTQYF. The CDR3 nucleotides are TGTGCCAGCAGTTACAGGAGTAGCACAGATACGCAGTATTTT.

This clone was observed once. The chain joins TRBV20-1 to TRBJ1-1; TRBD1 matches at 7 bases. Germline CDR1 reads DFQATT; CDR2 reads SNEGSKA (reference sequence). Trimming at V came to 4 bases and at J to 11 bases, leaving 7 bases not matched to a gene. CDR3 length: 11 amino acids. CDR3 loop: CSATRTGAAFF. The CDR3 bases are TGCAGTGCTACTCGGACAGGCGCGGCTTTCTTT.

CDR3 in amino acids: CASSPGTGGAQHF. The CDR3 DNA reads TGTGCCAGCAGCCCCGGGACAGGGGGGGCCCAGCATTTT. V gene TRBV13 combines with J gene TRBJ1-5, with 11 positions matching TRBD1. The junction had 5 bases not matched to a gene; V was cut back by 5 bases and J by 11 bases. Germline V gives CDR1 PRHDT, CDR2 FYEKMQ (reference sequence). This CDR3 has 13 amino acids.

V gene TRBV7-3 combines with J gene TRBJ2-3, with 7 positions matching TRBD1. The CDR3 has 15 residues. Trimming took 3 bases from V and 2 from J; bases not matched to a gene: 5. Per the germline V gene, CDR1 is SGHTA and CDR2 is FQGTGA. The CDR3 loop is CASSLGQPLTDTQYF. CDR3 coding DNA: TGTGCCAGCAGCTTGGGACAGCCTCTCACAGATACGCAGTATTTT.

V gene TRBV7-7 combines with J gene TRBJ2-3; 9 nucleotides line up with TRBD1. Trimming removed 5 bases from V and 4 bases from J; junction bases left unmatched: 4. CDR1 SSHAT and CDR2 FNYEAQ come from the germline V gene (reference sequence). The CDR3 is 14 residues long. Written as DNA, the CDR3 is TGTGCCAGCAGCCGGGACAGGGACGCAGATACGCAGTATTTT. Translated: CASSRDRDADTQYF.

The chain couples TRBV30 to TRBJ2-5, with TRBD2 identical over 8 bases. Germline CDR1 is GTSNPN and CDR2 is SVGIG (reference sequence). The CDR3 is made up of 14 amino acids. The V segment lost 1 base and the J segment 4 bases; nucleotides outside the gene matches: 5. The CDR3 sequence: CAWSAGGAGETQYF. Here the CDR3 DNA reads TGTGCCTGGAGTGCCGGGGGGGCCGGAGAGACCCAGTACTTC.

The V and J genes are TRBV6-1 and TRBJ1-5; 9 bases agree with TRBD1. V gave up 6 bases and J gave up 6 bases; unmatched junction bases: 3. CDR3 size: 13 residues. CDR1 is MNHNS and CDR2 is SASEGT in the germline V gene. CDR3 in amino acids: CASRTDRGQPQHF. CDR3 nucleotides: TGTGCCAGCAGGACGGACAGGGGTCAGCCCCAGCATTTT.

The J gene is TRBJ2-1, the V gene TRBV18; 8 bases match TRBD1. The CDR3 spans 14 residues. The V and J ends lost 3 bases and 9 bases, in that order; junction bases with no gene match: 7. Germline values: CDR1 KGHSH, CDR2 LQKENI. The CDR3 region is CASSPGQGGGEQFF. In DNA form, the CDR3 reads TGTGCCAGCTCACCCGGACAGGGAGGCGGTGAGCAGTTCTTC.

The chain carries TRBV7-7 and TRBJ2-7, with 9 bases fitting TRBD1. The junction had 9 bases not matched to a gene; V was cut back by 6 bases and J by 3 bases. The CDR3 loop spans 15 amino acids. The germline V gene has CDR1 SSHAT and CDR2 FNYEAQ (reference sequence). The CDR3 here is CASSTGQGSYYEQYF. For the CDR3, the DNA is TGTGCCAGCAGTACAGGACAGGGGAGCTACTACGAGCAGTACTTC.

V gene TRBV4-1 combines with J gene TRBJ2-3; 12 nucleotides align to TRBD1. The V gene end was trimmed by 4 bases and the J gene end by 5 bases; junction bases not matched to a gene: 7. Germline assignment: CDR1 MGHRA and CDR2 YSYEKL. The CDR3 length is 16 residues. CDR3 DNA: TGCGCCAGCAGCCCCTTGGGGACAGGGGGCCAAGATACGCAGTATTTT. Protein: CASSPLGTGGQDTQYF.

CDR3 coding DNA: TGCGCCAGCAGCTCCGGCGGGGGGTACGAGCAGTACTTC. Translation: CASSSGGGYEQYF. The chain couples TRBV4-1 to TRBJ2-7; 8 bases are a match to TRBD2. V gave up 5 bases and J gave up 4 bases; unmatched junction bases: 4. The germline V gene encodes CDR1 MGHRA and CDR2 YSYEKL. This CDR3 is 13 amino acids long.

This clone was counted only a few times. This sequence joins TRBV19 and TRBJ1-5; D is possibly TRBD1 (5 bases). The CDR3 extends over 16 amino acids. Trimming pared 1 base from V and 4 bases from J, leaving 14 bases between. The germline V gene encodes CDR1 LNHDA and CDR2 SQIVND (reference sequence). The CDR3 DNA reads as TGTGCCAGTAGTATAGTACGGGTCAAGGGGAATCAGCCCCAGCATTTT. This codes for CASSIVRVKGNQPQHF. Full variable domain (remainder filled in from reference TRBV19 and TRBJ1-5): DGGITQSPKYLFRKEGQNVTLSCEQNLNHDAMYWYRQDPGQGLRLIYYSQIVNDFQKGDIAEGYSVSREKKESFPLTVTSAQKNPTAFYLCASSIVRVKGNQPQHFGDGTRLSIL.